The clone carrying this TCR beta chain has more than one count but fewer than ten. This entry is derived from a study of blood T cell repertoires in COVID-19. Study-level information: The United States, Italy and Spain supplied acute and convalescent COVID-19 samples. T cells, B-cell-depleted T cells, or PBMCs supplied cDNA or gDNA.

Profiled with immunoSEQ multiplex PCR; TCRdb holds only in-frame clones, not every one. The sample lists approximately 190,000 clones; under 90% were seen once. The trim removed 3 bases at V and 6 bases at J, leaving 10 bases unmatched. The germline V gene encodes CDR1 SGHNT and CDR2 YYREEE (reference sequence). There are 15 residues in the CDR3. This sequence joins TRBV5-4 and TRBJ2-7, with 9 bases identical to TRBD2. Sequencing input: peripheral blood. This sequence originates from a human donor in a cohort sampled during active COVID-19. CDR3: CASSSTGGLAGEQYF. DNA for the CDR3: TGTGCCAGCAGCTCTACTGGGGGACTAGCTGGCGAGCAGTACTTC.